A selection of T cell receptor beta chains follows, all from one sample in a study of graft-versus-host responses after intestinal transplantation. No antigen has been assigned to these receptors. Here immunoSEQ multiplex PCR was the method, and the copy in TCRdb shows in-frame clones only, minus some. This sample carries 90,000 to 130,000 clones, around 90% of them seen once, and the ten largest clones take about 0.2%. The sample consisted of unstimulated CD4+ T cells sorted from spleen or lymph node cells, taken before transplant. The source is a human donor who was the organ donor for an intestinal transplant. Each CDR3 is given with its conserved first and last residue. A D gene is named only where the DNA matches it firmly. Only some rows state a clone size, as once, few, many or a class for expanded clones.

j_call | v_call | d_call | clone_size | cdr3_nt | cdr3_aa
TRBJ2-7 | TRBV5-1 | TRBD2 | . | TGCGCCAGCAGCCCAAATAGCGGGAGGGCCGAATACGAGCAGTACTTC | CASSPNSGRAEYEQYF
TRBJ1-2 | TRBV6-1 | TRBD1 | . | TGTGCCAGCAGTGAAGGGGGGGGGACAGGCGCCTATGGCTACACCTTC | CASSEGGGTGAYGYTF
TRBJ2-7 | TRBV6-1 | . | . | TGTGCCAGCAGTGAAGCGGGGGACGTTTCCTACGAGCAGTACTTC | CASSEAGDVSYEQYF
TRBJ2-5 | TRBV7-6 | . | . | TGTGCCAGCAGCTTAGAGGCCCCAAGTTGGGCTGAGACCCAGTACTTC | CASSLEAPSWAETQYF
TRBJ1-5 | TRBV7-2 | TRBD1 | . | TGTGCCAGCAGCTCCCCGGGACAGGGATTCAATCAGCCCCAGCATTTT | CASSSPGQGFNQPQHF
TRBJ2-7 | TRBV10-1 | . | . | TGCGCCAGCAGTGAGTCGGCAGGGGACCACGAGCAGTACTTC | CASSESAGDHEQYF
TRBJ2-5 | TRBV5-4 | TRBD2 | . | TGTGCCAGCAGCCCCCTGGGACTAGCGGGAGCAGAGACCCAGTACTTC | CASSPLGLAGAETQYF
TRBJ1-3 | TRBV4-2 | . | . | TGTGCCAGCAGCCAAGAATCCGCGGCAGGGAACGGAAACACCATATATTTT | CASSQESAAGNGNTIYF
TRBJ2-5 | TRBV28 | . | . | TGTGCCAGCGGGAAGGGAGAGACCCAGTACTTC | CASGKGETQYF
TRBJ2-6 | TRBV30 | . | . | TGTGCCTGGAGCCAAACTTGGGCCTCTGGGGCCAACGTCCTGACTTTC | CAWSQTWASGANVLTF
TRBJ1-4 | TRBV27 | TRBD1 | . | TGTGCCAGCAGGGAATGGACAGGGGGCGGTGGGGAAAAACTGTTTTTT | CASREWTGGGGEKLFF
TRBJ2-3 | TRBV4-3 | . | . | TGCGCCAGCAGTTCCCGGTCTAGCACAGATACGCAGTATTTT | CASSSRSSTDTQYF
TRBJ2-1 | TRBV6-1 | . | . | TGTGCCAGCAGGGGCACTTATGAGCAGTTCTTC | CASRGTYEQFF
TRBJ2-7 | TRBV4-1 | . | . | TGCGCCAGCAGCCGGACCGTCGAGGGAAGGTACGAGCAGTACTTC | CASSRTVEGRYEQYF
TRBJ2-5 | TRBV15 | TRBD2 | once | TGTGCCACCAGCAGAGATCTGGTTGGGGGACTAGCGGGAGGTCAAGAGACCCAGTACTTC | CATSRDLVGGLAGGQETQYF
TRBJ2-3 | TRBV28 | TRBD2 | . | TGTGCCAGCAGTCCTGGACTAGCGTTGAGCACAGATACGCAGTATTTT | CASSPGLALSTDTQYF
TRBJ2-1 | TRBV7-2 | TRBD2 | . | TGTGCCAGCAGCTTAAGCGGGGGCACCCTTTACAATGAGCAGTTCTTC | CASSLSGGTLYNEQFF
TRBJ1-5 | TRBV28 | . | . | TGTGCCAGCAGTTTAATGGGGGGCTACCAGCCCCAGCATTTT | CASSLMGGYQPQHF
TRBJ2-3 | TRBV11-3 | TRBD1 | . | TGTGCCAGCAGCCGAGACAGGGCAACAGATACGCAGTATTTT | CASSRDRATDTQYF
TRBJ2-1 | TRBV5-4 | TRBD2 | . | TGTGCCAGCAGCTTAACTAGCGGATACAATGAGCAGTTCTTC | CASSLTSGYNEQFF
TRBJ2-1 | TRBV27 | . | . | TGTGCCAGCAGTTACATAGCGGTCTCCCTCCATGAGCAGTTCTTC | CASSYIAVSLHEQFF
TRBJ2-7 | TRBV5-1 | . | . | TGCGCCAGCAGCTTTTGGTCGGGAGGGCACAGGGGCGAGCAGTACTTC | CASSFWSGGHRGEQYF
TRBJ2-1 | TRBV19 | TRBD2 | once | TGTGCCAGTAGTATAGGAGCGGGAGTTCCCGATGAGCAGTTCTTC | CASSIGAGVPDEQFF
TRBJ2-1 | TRBV29-1 | . | once | TGCAGCGACCGGGTGGGGGACAATGAGCAGTTCTTC | CSDRVGDNEQFF
TRBJ2-7 | TRBV10-3 | . | once | TGTGCCATCAGTGACCGGGGGTCTTACGAGCAGTACTTC | CAISDRGSYEQYF
TRBJ1-1 | TRBV6-5 | . | . | TGTGCCAGCATGATGAACACTGAAGCTTTCTTT | CASMMNTEAFF
TRBJ2-7 | TRBV6-5 | TRBD2 | . | TGTGCCAGCAGGTATGGGACTAGCGAGCAGTACTTC | CASRYGTSEQYF